One and the same sample provided the 24 T cell receptor beta chains below, sequenced in a study of neurological immune-mediated disorders. TCRdb re-derived calls from the 5' RACE reads in MiXCR, one entry per CDR3 protein. Among about 55,000 distinct CDR3 sequences listed, 3% to 4.5% were seen once. The specimen sequenced was PBMCs. Source of these receptors: a man aged 30 to 45 with multiple sclerosis.

The sample holds many counts of this clonotype. The chain carries TRBV5-1 and TRBJ2-3; D is unclear. Trimming removed 4 bases at V and 6 bases at J, with 12 bases between. The CDR3 loop spans 13 amino acids. From germline, CDR1 is SGHRS and CDR2 YFSETQ. The CDR3 nucleotides read TGCGCCAGCAGCCTCTGGGGAACGGATACGCAGTATTTT. As protein: CASSLWGTDTQYF.

This clonotype showed up many times. The V gene is TRBV5-1, the J gene TRBJ2-3, with a possible D match to TRBD2 (5 bases). Trimming stripped 2 bases from V and 2 bases from J, with 12 bases between. The length of the CDR3 is 15 residues. Germline V CDR1 and CDR2: SGHRS, YFSETQ. CDR3 sequence: CASSFGARDTDTQYF. DNA of the CDR3: TGCGCCAGCAGCTTCGGCGCCCGGGACACAGATACGCAGTATTTT.

This clonotype was picked up many times. The V and J genes are TRBV28 and TRBJ2-7; D may be TRBD2 (6 bases). V lost 3 bases and J lost 5, with 20 bases in between. Germline-derived CDR1 and CDR2 are MDHEN and SYDVKM. This CDR3 region has 16 residues. The CDR3 nucleotides are TGTGCCAGCAGTTTCGGGTCTAGCGCAACGTTCGACGAGCAGTACTTC. Translating it yields CASSFGSSATFDEQYF.

This clonotype was observed many times. V and J are TRBV2 and TRBJ1-2, with D maybe TRBD1 (5 bases). CDR3 length: 13 amino acids. The germline V gene has CDR1 SNHLY and CDR2 FYNNEI. V dropped 6 bases and J dropped 3 bases, with 11 bases sitting between them. CDR3 sequence: CASRAGTDYGYTF. In DNA form, the CDR3 reads TGTGCCAGCAGGGCCGGGACTGACTATGGCTACACCTTC.

This clonotype was observed at least ten times. This chain links TRBV5-1 with TRBJ2-7; 11 bases align to TRBD2. Per the germline V gene, CDR1 is SGHRS and CDR2 is YFSETQ. Trimming took 3 bases from V and 5 from J; bases not matched to a gene: 4. This CDR3 spans 14 amino acids. CDR3 sequence reads: CASSSSTSGNEQYF. As DNA, the CDR3 is TGCGCCAGCAGCTCCTCGACTAGCGGGAACGAGCAGTACTTC.

The chain carries TRBV5-1 and TRBJ2-7; D call uncertain. The CDR3 runs 11 residues. Germline-derived CDR1 and CDR2 are SGHRS and YFSETQ. Trimming cost V 5 bases and J 7 bases, with 10 bases left between them. Here the CDR3 reads CASSLYSEQYF. The CDR3, as DNA: TGCGCCAGCAGTTTATATAGTGAGCAGTACTTC.

Ten or more counts support this clonotype. The V call is TRBV20-1, the J call TRBJ1-1; tentative D call: TRBD1 (5 bases). The V end was cut by 3 bases, the J end by 2 bases, with 22 bases between. CDR1 is DFQATT and CDR2 is SNEGSKA in the germline V gene (reference sequence). The CDR3 has 17 residues. The DNA of the CDR3 is TGCAGTGCTAGTCACCGGGGGAGCCCCCGGAGAAACACTGAAGCTTTCTTT. This encodes CSASHRGSPRRNTEAFF.

The sample holds many counts of this clonotype. This chain connects TRBV28 to TRBJ1-1; no firm D call. The CDR3 is 15 amino acids. V dropped 3 bases and J dropped 4 bases, with 15 bases sitting between them. The germline CDR1 and CDR2 sequences are MDHEN and SYDVKM. DNA of the CDR3: TGTGCCAGCAGTTTCCGGATAGGGCGTATCACTGAAGCTTTCTTT. It is translated as CASSFRIGRITEAFF. The full variable domain, with the rest looked up from reference TRBV28 and TRBJ1-1, is DVKVTQSSRYLVKRTGEKVFLECVQDMDHENMFWYRQDPGLGLRLIYFSYDVKMKEKGDIPEGYSVSREKKERFSLILESASTNQTSMYLCASSFRIGRITEAFFGQGTRLTVV.

This clonotype was counted only a few times. The chain employs TRBV28 and TRBJ2-3; TRBD2 matches 9 bases. This CDR3 comprises 16 residues. V shed 8 bases, J shed 0 bases, and the junction held 9 bases outside the gene matches. Per the germline V gene, CDR1 is MDHEN and CDR2 is SYDVKM. The CDR3 spells CASRNRLAASTDTQYF. The CDR3 DNA reads as TGTGCCAGCCGAAATAGACTAGCGGCTAGCACAGATACGCAGTATTTT.

The table lists this clonotype with many counts. The chain has TRBV29-1 and TRBJ2-7, with D tentatively TRBD2 (5 bases). The germline gives CDR1 SQVTM, CDR2 ANQGSEA. V dropped 3 bases and J dropped 5 bases, with 11 bases sitting between them. The length of the CDR3 is 12 residues. As DNA, the CDR3 is TGCAGCGTTGAGTGGAGGTCGGACGAGCAGTACTTC. Its protein product is CSVEWRSDEQYF.

This clonotype was seen many times. CDR3 residues: CASSLMWEAQYF. For the CDR3, the DNA is TGTGCCAGCAGTTTAATGTGGGAGGCGCAGTATTTT. The chain links TRBV28 to TRBJ2-3; D possibly corresponds to TRBD2 (6 bases). There are 12 residues in the CDR3. Germline V gene lookup returns CDR1 MDHEN and CDR2 SYDVKM. V lost 2 bases and J lost 10, with 10 bases in between. The complete variable domain, with remaining parts taken from reference TRBV28 and TRBJ2-3, reads DVKVTQSSRYLVKRTGEKVFLECVQDMDHENMFWYRQDPGLGLRLIYFSYDVKMKEKGDIPEGYSVSREKKERFSLILESASTNQTSMYLCASSLMWEAQYFGPGTRLTVL.

This clonotype appeared many times. The chain combines TRBV29-1 with TRBJ2-7; D perhaps matches TRBD1 (6 bases). With 7 bases removed from V and 2 bases from J, the gap between germline ends came to 18 bases. This CDR3 has 14 residues. The germline V gene encodes CDR1 SQVTM and CDR2 ANQGSEA. CDR3 coding DNA: TGCAGCGCCCTTTTAAGGGGGAATACCTACGAGCAGTACTTC. This gives the protein CSALLRGNTYEQYF.

This clonotype came up a few times. The J gene is TRBJ2-4, the V gene TRBV20-1; D perhaps matches TRBD2 (5 bases). CDR1 and CDR2 from the germline V gene are DFQATT and SNEGSKA (reference sequence). The CDR3 loop spans 13 amino acids. V dropped 2 bases and J dropped 2 bases, with 7 bases sitting between them. The chain's CDR3 is CSARTGTKNIQYF. CDR3 coding DNA: TGCAGTGCTAGAACGGGAACCAAAAACATTCAGTACTTC.

This clonotype occurred once. The chain is built from TRBV19 and TRBJ2-6, with D tentatively TRBD2 (6 bases). This CDR3 is 15 amino acids long. V lost 6 bases to trimming and J lost 4 bases, with 13 bases between them. The germline gives CDR1 LNHDA, CDR2 SQIVND (reference sequence). This chain's CDR3 is CASRPWAGGANVLTF. Here the CDR3 DNA reads TGTGCCAGTAGGCCTTGGGCGGGAGGGGCCAACGTCCTGACTTTC.

This clonotype was seen repeatedly, ten times or more. The rearrangement links TRBV20-1 to TRBJ2-1, with D tentatively TRBD1 (6 bases). The CDR3 has 13 amino acids. CDR1 is DFQATT, CDR2 SNEGSKA, per germline (reference sequence). Trimming removed 6 bases at V and 5 bases at J, with 14 bases between. CDR3 sequence: CSARGSTNNEQFF. CDR3 DNA sequence: TGCAGTGCCAGGGGTAGCACCAACAATGAGCAGTTCTTC.

This clonotype was recorded many times. V is TRBV28 and J is TRBJ2-2; perhaps TRBD2 as D (5 bases). Germline lookup yields CDR1 MDHEN and CDR2 SYDVKM. V lost 4 bases to trimming and J lost 1 base, with 16 bases between them. There are 17 residues in the CDR3. CDR3 protein: CASSSTLPGWNTGELFF. In nucleotides, the CDR3 is TGTGCCAGCAGTTCTACCCTTCCGGGATGGAACACCGGGGAGCTGTTTTTT.

This clonotype showed up many times. The J gene is TRBJ2-1, the V gene TRBV7-3; TRBD1 matches at 7 bases. V shed 5 bases, J shed 2 bases, and the junction held 6 bases outside the gene matches. Germline lookup yields CDR1 SGHTA and CDR2 FQGTGA. The CDR3 contains 15 residues. CDR3 coding DNA: TGTGCCAGCAGCGCAACCGGGACAGCCTACAATGAGCAGTTCTTC. This codes for CASSATGTAYNEQFF.

The table lists this clonotype with many counts. V usage is TRBV10-2 and J usage is TRBJ1-1; D not certain. V lost 3 bases to trimming and J lost 1 base, with 3 bases between them. Germline V gene data show CDR1 as WSHSY and CDR2 as SAAADI. The CDR3 is made up of 12 amino acids. The CDR3 loop reads CASSDPNTEAFF. The CDR3 bases are TGCGCCAGCAGTGACCCGAACACTGAAGCTTTCTTT.

This clonotype was seen at least ten times. J is TRBJ2-1 and V is TRBV7-2, with 9 positions matching TRBD2. Germline-derived CDR1 and CDR2 are SGHTA and FQGNSA. The CDR3 is made up of 16 amino acids. The V gene end was trimmed by 1 base and the J gene end by 4 bases; junction bases not matched to a gene: 5. CDR3 protein: CASSLVETSGYNEQFF. CDR3 nucleotide sequence: TGTGCCAGCAGCTTAGTGGAGACTAGCGGTTACAATGAGCAGTTCTTC.

This clonotype occurred many times. This sequence joins TRBV3-1 and TRBJ2-7, with D hard to call. V was clipped by 2 bases and J by 4 bases, with 9 bases between them. The length of the CDR3 is 13 residues. Looked up from germline, CDR1 is LGHDT and CDR2 is YNNKEL (reference sequence). The CDR3 DNA reads TGTGCCAGCAGCCAAACGGAATTTTACGAGCAGTACTTC. This translates into CASSQTEFYEQYF.

This clonotype was counted at least ten times. The rearrangement joins TRBV20-1 to TRBJ2-3; D possibly uses TRBD1 or TRBD2 (5 bases each). This CDR3 contains 14 residues. V was clipped by 5 bases and J by 3 bases, with 15 bases between them. Germline loops: CDR1 DFQATT, CDR2 SNEGSKA (reference sequence). The CDR3 DNA reads as TGCAGTGCTCCGGGACCAGACGGGACAGATACGCAGTATTTT. Translation gives CSAPGPDGTDTQYF.

There are many counts of this clonotype. The V call is TRBV5-1, the J call TRBJ1-6; D is uncertain. Between the trimmed V and J ends, which lost 0 bases and 9 bases, there was a span of 10 bases. The V gene's germline CDR1 is SGHRS and CDR2 YFSETQ. The CDR3 has 14 residues. CDR3 coding DNA: TGCGCCAGCAGCTTGGAAGGGCTTGGTTCACCCCTCCACTTT. The encoded protein is CASSLEGLGSPLHF.

There are many counts of this clonotype. V gene TRBV10-3 combines with J gene TRBJ2-2; 8 bases fit TRBD1. The germline gives CDR1 ENHRY, CDR2 SYGVKD. The V gene end was trimmed by 8 bases and the J gene end by 4 bases; junction bases not matched to a gene: 6. The CDR3 has 14 amino acids. CDR3 bases: TGTGCCATCTCGGGACAGGAGGGCACCGGGGAGCTGTTTTTT. Its protein is CAISGQEGTGELFF.

The chain uses TRBV15 and TRBJ1-4, with 9 nucleotides matching TRBD1. CDR1 and CDR2 (germline): LNHNV, YYDKDF (reference sequence). The CDR3 is 16 residues long. The J segment lost 8 bases and the V segment lost 3 bases, leaving 10 bases of the junction unmatched. The DNA of the CDR3 is TGTGCCACCAGCAGCACTATAGGACAGGGGAACGAAAAACTGTTTTTT. Translated: CATSSTIGQGNEKLFF.